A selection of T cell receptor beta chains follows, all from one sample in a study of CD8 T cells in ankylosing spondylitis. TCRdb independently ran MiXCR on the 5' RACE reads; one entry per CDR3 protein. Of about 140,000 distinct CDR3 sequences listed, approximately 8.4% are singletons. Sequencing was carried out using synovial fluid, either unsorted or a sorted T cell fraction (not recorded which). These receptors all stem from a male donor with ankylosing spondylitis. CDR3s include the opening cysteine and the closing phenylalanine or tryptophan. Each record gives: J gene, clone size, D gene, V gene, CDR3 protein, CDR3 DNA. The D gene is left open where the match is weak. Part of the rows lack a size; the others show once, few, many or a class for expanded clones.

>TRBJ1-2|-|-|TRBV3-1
CASSQVWAGDSGYTF
TGTGCCAGCAGCCAAGTCTGGGCCGGGGATAGTGGCTACACCTTC
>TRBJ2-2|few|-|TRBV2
CASSGSRAANTGELFF
TGTGCCAGCAGTGGGTCGAGGGCCGCGAACACCGGGGAGCTGTTTTTT
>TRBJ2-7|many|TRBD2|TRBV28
CASTASEAGGRSYEQYF
TGTGCCAGCACCGCTTCCGAAGCGGGGGGGCGTAGCTACGAGCAGTACTTC
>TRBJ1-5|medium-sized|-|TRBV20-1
CSARIAGSNQPQHF
TGCAGTGCCCGAATTGCAGGTAGCAATCAGCCCCAGCATTTT
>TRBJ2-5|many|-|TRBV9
CASSVEATSIKETQYF
TGTGCCAGCAGCGTAGAGGCTACTAGCATAAAAGAGACCCAGTACTTC
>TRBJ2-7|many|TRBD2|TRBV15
CATSRPDGGGIYEQYF
TGTGCCACCAGCAGACCGGACGGCGGGGGGATCTACGAGCAGTACTTC
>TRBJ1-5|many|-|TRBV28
CASSRWTGMGQPQHF
TGTGCCAGCAGTCGATGGACTGGCATGGGACAGCCCCAGCATTTT
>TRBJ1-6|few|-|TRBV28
CATKGSSYNSPLHF
TGTGCCACCAAGGGGAGCTCCTATAATTCACCCCTCCACTTT
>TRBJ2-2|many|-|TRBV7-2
CASRWTASGELFF
TGTGCCAGCAGGTGGACAGCAAGCGGGGAGCTGTTTTTT
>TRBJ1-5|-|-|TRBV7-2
CASSSRTGSSNQPQHF
TGTGCCAGCAGCTCCCGGACGGGTTCAAGCAATCAGCCCCAGCATTTT
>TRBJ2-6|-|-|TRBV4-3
CASSQGVSTGANVLTF
TGCGCCAGCAGCCAAGGTGTGTCCACTGGGGCCAACGTCCTGACTTTC
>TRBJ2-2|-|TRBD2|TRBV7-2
CASRPTSGRGTGELFF
TGTGCCAGCAGGCCTACTAGCGGGAGAGGGACCGGGGAGCTGTTTTTT
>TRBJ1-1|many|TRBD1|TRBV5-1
CASSVGTAAEAFF
TGCGCCAGCAGCGTTGGGACAGCCGCTGAAGCTTTCTTT
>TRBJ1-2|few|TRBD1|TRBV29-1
CSVLIGTGNNYGYTF
TGCAGCGTTCTAATCGGGACAGGGAACAACTATGGCTACACCTTC
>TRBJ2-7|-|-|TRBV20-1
CSAPGQNLYEQYF
TGCAGTGCCCCTGGACAGAATCTCTACGAGCAGTACTTC
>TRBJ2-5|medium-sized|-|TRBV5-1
CASSLARMQETQYF
TGCGCCAGCAGCTTGGCGCGTATGCAGGAGACCCAGTACTTC
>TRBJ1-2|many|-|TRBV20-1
CSARDERSYGYTF
TGCAGTGCTAGAGATGAAAGGAGCTATGGCTACACCTTC
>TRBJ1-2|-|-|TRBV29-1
CSSIGPNYGYTF
TGCAGCTCCATCGGGCCAAACTATGGCTACACCTTC
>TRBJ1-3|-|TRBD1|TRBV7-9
CASRAGTGGGNTIYF
TGTGCCAGCAGAGCCGGGACAGGAGGTGGAAACACCATATATTTT
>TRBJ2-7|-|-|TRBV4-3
CASSQAYATEQYF
TGCGCCAGCAGCCAAGCCTACGCGACCGAGCAGTACTTC
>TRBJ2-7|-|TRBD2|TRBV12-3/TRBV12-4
CASSLRGRFSSGRESYEQYF
TGTGCCAGCAGTTTAAGGGGGCGGTTTTCTAGCGGGAGGGAATCCTACGAGCAGTACTTC